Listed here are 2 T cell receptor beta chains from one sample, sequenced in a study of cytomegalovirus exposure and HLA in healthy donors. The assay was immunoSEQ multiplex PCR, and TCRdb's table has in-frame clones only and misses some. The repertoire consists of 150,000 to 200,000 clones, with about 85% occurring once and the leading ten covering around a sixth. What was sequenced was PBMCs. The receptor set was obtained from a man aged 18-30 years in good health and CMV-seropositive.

CDR3 in DNA: TGTGCCAGCAGCCCCAGCGGGAGTGGGGGTAATGAGCAGTTCTTC. As protein: CASSPSGSGGNEQFF. This chain links TRBV7-9 with TRBJ2-1, with 8 bases fitting TRBD2. From germline, CDR1 is SEHNR and CDR2 FQNEAQ (reference sequence). With 5 bases clipped from V and 7 bases from J, the junction kept 10 bases outside the gene matches. The CDR3 runs to 15 residues.

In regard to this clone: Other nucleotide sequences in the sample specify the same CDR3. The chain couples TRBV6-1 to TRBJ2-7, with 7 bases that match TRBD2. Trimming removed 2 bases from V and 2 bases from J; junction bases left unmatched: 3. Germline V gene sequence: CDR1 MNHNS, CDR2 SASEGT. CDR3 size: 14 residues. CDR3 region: CASSETGGTYEQYF. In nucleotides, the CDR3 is TGTGCCAGCAGTGAAACGGGGGGTACCTACGAGCAGTACTTC.